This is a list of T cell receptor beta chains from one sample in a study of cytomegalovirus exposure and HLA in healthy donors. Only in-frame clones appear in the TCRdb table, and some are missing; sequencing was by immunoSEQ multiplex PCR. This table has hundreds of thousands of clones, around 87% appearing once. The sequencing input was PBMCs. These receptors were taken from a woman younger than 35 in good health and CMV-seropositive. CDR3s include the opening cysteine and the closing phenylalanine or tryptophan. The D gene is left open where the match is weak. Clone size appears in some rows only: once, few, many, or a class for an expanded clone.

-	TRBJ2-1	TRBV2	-	TGTGCCAGCAGTGAACGCCTAACGAGCTACAATGAGCAGTTCTTC	CASSERLTSYNEQFF
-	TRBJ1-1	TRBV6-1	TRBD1	TGTGCCAGCAGTGGGGCCGGGACAGGGTGGAAGTATACTGAAGCTTTCTTT	CASSGAGTGWKYTEAFF
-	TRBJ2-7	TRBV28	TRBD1	TGTGCCAGCAGTTTACCTAACAGGGGCGAGCAGTACTTC	CASSLPNRGEQYF
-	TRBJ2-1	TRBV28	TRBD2	TGTGCCAGCAGTTCCGGGACTAGCATCTACAATGAGCAGTTCTTC	CASSSGTSIYNEQFF
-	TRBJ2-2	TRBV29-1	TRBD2	TGCAGCGTAGTTTTTAGGACTAGCGGGAAGTATGGCACCGGGGAGCTGTTTTTT	CSVVFRTSGKYGTGELFF
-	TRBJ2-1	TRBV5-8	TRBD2	TGTGCCAGCAGCCTACTAGCGGGAGGGCTATCGGGGTCCAATGAGCAGTTCTTC	CASSLLAGGLSGSNEQFF
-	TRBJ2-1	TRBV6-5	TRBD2	TGTGCCAGCTGGCGGGAGGGCGGTGAGCAGTTCTTC	CASWREGGEQFF
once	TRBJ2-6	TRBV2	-	TGTGCCAGCAGAGAGGGGCCGCACAGGGCTGGGGCCAACGTCCTGACTTTC	CASREGPHRAGANVLTF
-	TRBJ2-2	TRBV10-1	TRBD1	TGCGCCAGCAGCCCCAACAGGGGGCGAATCTCCGGGGAGCTGTTTTTT	CASSPNRGRISGELFF
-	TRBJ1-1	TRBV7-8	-	TGTGCCAGCAGCCCAAATGGCCCCACGGCTTTCTTT	CASSPNGPTAFF
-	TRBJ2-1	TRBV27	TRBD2	TGTGCCAGCAGTTTGCGCGGGAGGGCCATCGATGAGCAGTTCTTC	CASSLRGRAIDEQFF
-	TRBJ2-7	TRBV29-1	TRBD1	TGCAGCGCGACCGGGACAGACGACTACGAGCAGTACTTC	CSATGTDDYEQYF
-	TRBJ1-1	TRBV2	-	TGTGCCAGCACAAACACTGAAGCTTTCTTT	CASTNTEAFF
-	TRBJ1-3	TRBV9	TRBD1	TGTGCCAGCAGCCTCAGGGACAGATTCGAGTCTGGAATCACCATATATTTT	CASSLRDRFESGITIYF
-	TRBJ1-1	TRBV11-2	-	TGTGCCAGCAGCACTTTAGCGGGGAACACTGAAGCTTTCTTT	CASSTLAGNTEAFF
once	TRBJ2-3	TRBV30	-	TGTGCCTGGAGTGGGAACAGGGTCACAGATACGCAGTATTTT	CAWSGNRVTDTQYF
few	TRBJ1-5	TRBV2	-	TGTGCCAGCAGTCCCGATAACAGGAATCAGCCCCAGCATTTT	CASSPDNRNQPQHF
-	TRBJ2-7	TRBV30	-	TGTGCCTGGAGCCTGGTAGACTACGAGCAGTACTTC	CAWSLVDYEQYF
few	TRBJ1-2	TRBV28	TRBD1	TGTGCCTCCTCGACAGGGGATGGCTACACCTTC	CASSTGDGYTF
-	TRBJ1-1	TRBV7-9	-	TGTGCCAGCAGCTTTTGGTCCGGCACTGAAGCTTTCTTT	CASSFWSGTEAFF
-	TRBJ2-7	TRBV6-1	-	TGTGCCAGCAGTGAAGCGCTTCAGGGAGAGCAGTACTTC	CASSEALQGEQYF
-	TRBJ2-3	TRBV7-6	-	TGTGCCAGCAGCCTGGTCGCGGATACGCAGTATTTT	CASSLVADTQYF
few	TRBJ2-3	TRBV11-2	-	TGTGCCAGCTTCTCCCGCAGGTTTCCTAGCACAGATACGCAGTATTTT	CASFSRRFPSTDTQYF
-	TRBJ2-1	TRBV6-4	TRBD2	TGTGCCAGCAGTGAGTGGGAGGGATGGGATGAGCAGTTCTTC	CASSEWEGWDEQFF
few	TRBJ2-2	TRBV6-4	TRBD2	TGTGCCAGCAGTGATGGGACTAGCGGTAACACCGGGGAGCTGTTTTTT	CASSDGTSGNTGELFF
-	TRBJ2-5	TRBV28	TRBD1	TGTGCCAGCAGTCCGGGGACAGAAGAGACCCAGTACTTC	CASSPGTEETQYF
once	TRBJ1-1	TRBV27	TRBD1	TGTGCCAGCGGGCCCGGGACAGTGAACACTGAAGCTTTCTTT	CASGPGTVNTEAFF
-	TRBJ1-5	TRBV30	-	TGTGCCTGGAGTGTTGCAGTAAGCAATCAGCCCCAGCATTTT	CAWSVAVSNQPQHF
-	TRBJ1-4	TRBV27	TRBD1	TGTGCCAGCAGCCCGGACAGGGAGGCTTTTAATGAAAAACTGTTTTTT	CASSPDREAFNEKLFF